Below, 13 T cell receptor beta chains from the same sample are listed, as sequenced in a study of T cell repertoires in cytomegalovirus infection. Using its own MiXCR run on the reads, TCRdb lists one record per CDR3 protein. The sample lists roughly 760,000 distinct CDR3 sequences; about 40% were seen once. The sequenced sample was PBMCs. The receptors come from a human donor in good health (CMV status not recorded). Some clones in this sample may be carry-over from other donors' samples.

This clonotype was counted a few times. The V gene is TRBV6-1, the J gene TRBJ1-2, with D tentatively TRBD1 (5 bases). V lost 3 bases to trimming and J lost 4 bases, with 9 bases between them. The CDR3 is 13 residues long. The germline gives CDR1 MNHNS, CDR2 SASEGT. The CDR3 nucleotides are TGTGCCAGCAGTGAGCGACAGATCTATGGCTACACCTTC. Residues: CASSERQIYGYTF.

A few counts support this clonotype. The chain carries TRBV7-2 and TRBJ2-1; D unresolved. From germline, CDR1 is SGHTA and CDR2 FQGNSA. The CDR3 contains 8 residues. V lost 5 bases to trimming and J lost 13 bases, with 3 bases between them. The chain's CDR3 is CASSLQFF. CDR3 nucleotide sequence: TGTGCCAGCAGCCTCCAGTTCTTC.

This clonotype has more than one count but fewer than ten. The chain is built from TRBV15 and TRBJ1-5; D remains unclear. Deletions cut 0 bases from V and 4 bases from J, with 10 bases between. This CDR3 spans 15 amino acids. CDR1 LNHNV and CDR2 YYDKDF come from the germline V gene (reference sequence). This CDR3 reads CATSRDGTINQPQHF. The CDR3 coding sequence is TGTGCCACCAGCAGAGATGGAACAATAAATCAGCCCCAGCATTTT.

This chain connects TRBV10-3 to TRBJ2-5; D remains ambiguous. V lost 5 bases and J 0 bases, leaving 7 bases between the germline ends. The CDR3 spans 13 residues. From germline, CDR1 is ENHRY and CDR2 SYGVKD. The CDR3 bases are TGTGCCATCAGTTGGCAGGACCAAGAGACCCAGTACTTC. This sequence encodes CAISWQDQETQYF.

In its sample, this clonotype was seen a few times. The rearrangement links TRBV9 to TRBJ2-1; 11 positions match TRBD2. The V segment lost 4 bases and the J segment 7 bases; nucleotides outside the gene matches: 10. Looked up from germline, CDR1 is SGDLS and CDR2 is YYNGEE. The CDR3 loop spans 16 amino acids. As DNA, the CDR3 is TGTGCCAGCAGCCCTCGTAGCGGGGGGGGCCGGAATGAGCAGTTCTTC. Its translation: CASSPRSGGGRNEQFF.

The rearrangement uses TRBV20-1 and TRBJ1-6, with 8 bases aligning to TRBD1. Germline V CDR1 and CDR2: DFQATT, SNEGSKA (reference sequence). The J segment lost 7 bases and the V segment lost 2 bases, leaving 7 bases of the junction unmatched. The CDR3 loop spans 15 amino acids. The CDR3 DNA is TGCAGTGCTAGATCAGGGGGCGGCCTCAATTCACCCCTCCACTTT. Protein: CSARSGGGLNSPLHF.

This clonotype turned up a few times. This sequence joins TRBV12-3 or TRBV12-4 and TRBJ1-1; 7 positions agree with TRBD1. V lost 6 bases, J lost 5 bases, and 9 bases stayed unmatched. CDR3 length equals 14 residues. DNA for the CDR3: TGTGCCAGCAGCGACAGGGCTCTAGGGACTGAAGCTTTCTTT. This codes for CASSDRALGTEAFF.

This clonotype came up many times. The rearrangement uses TRBV6-1 and TRBJ1-1; D not resolved. The CDR3 spans 11 residues. The ends were cut back, 10 bases at V and 4 bases at J, with 10 bases in the middle. Germline V gene data show CDR1 as MNHNS and CDR2 as SASEGT. CDR3 nucleotides: TGTGCCACCCTAAGAAGCACTGAAGCTTTCTTT. The encoded protein is CATLRSTEAFF.

The rearrangement uses TRBV7-6 and TRBJ2-5, with TRBD2 as a possible D gene (5 bases). In germline, CDR1 is SGHVS, CDR2 FNYEAQ. Trimming removed 5 bases at V and 5 bases at J, with 18 bases between. The CDR3 has 15 residues. CDR3 in amino acids: CASSPLSTSAETQYF. CDR3 nucleotides: TGTGCCAGCAGCCCACTATCCACTAGTGCGGAGACCCAGTACTTC.

This rearrangement joins TRBV29-1 to TRBJ1-2; 8 positions agree with TRBD1. This CDR3 is 14 amino acids long. Losses at the gene ends were 3 bases for V and 5 bases for J; bases not matched to a gene: 8. Germline values: CDR1 SQVTM, CDR2 ANQGSEA. Here the CDR3 DNA reads TGCAGCGTTGACCCCACAGGGGGACAGTATGGCTACACCTTC. Translating gives CSVDPTGGQYGYTF.

In its sample, this clonotype was seen a few times. Since the CDR3 does not end with the conserved phenylalanine or tryptophan, this likely comes from a read error. V gene TRBV7-2 combines with J gene TRBJ2-3; no reliable D call. V lost 0 bases, J lost 3 bases, and 7 bases lay in between. CDR1 is SGHTA and CDR2 is FQGNSA in the germline V gene. This CDR3 has 14 residues. CDR3 sequence (DNA): TGTGCCAGCAGCTTAGCCTACCGGACAGATACGCAGTATTTG. Its translation is CASSLAYRTDTQYL.

J is TRBJ2-5 and V is TRBV5-6, with 8 bases aligning to TRBD2. Germline V gives CDR1 SGHDT, CDR2 YYEEEE. The CDR3 extends over 14 amino acids. Germline trimming cut 4 bases from V and 4 bases from J; bases unmatched to any gene: 6. CDR3 nucleotide sequence: TGTGCCAGCAGCCATCGGGGGGGCAGAGAGACCCAGTACTTC. Its protein is CASSHRGGRETQYF.

The chain joins TRBV20-1 to TRBJ1-6; D ambiguous. The CDR3 consists of 14 residues. Trimming cost V 1 base and J 5 bases, with 9 bases left between them. CDR1 DFQATT and CDR2 SNEGSKA come from the germline V gene (reference sequence). DNA of the CDR3: TGCAGTGCTAGAGGGGTTGGGGATAATTCACCCCTCCACTTT. The encoded protein is CSARGVGDNSPLHF.